These 30 T cell receptor beta chains originate from one sample sequenced in a study of control samples from healthy donors and cancer patients. The method was immunoSEQ multiplex PCR; TCRdb's version includes in-frame clones alone and lacks a portion of them. The repertoire holds under 85,000 clones, 90% to 95% seen once, with more than 5.5% in the top ten. The sample was blood. Source of these receptors: a woman between 40 and 50 years old in good health.

In DNA, the CDR3 is TGTGCCAGTGGGGTGTACACTGGAAACACCATATATTTT. This codes for CASGVYTGNTIYF. This chain connects TRBV19 to TRBJ1-3; D is unclear. The V gene lost 8 bases and the J gene lost 2 bases, with 10 bases spanning the gap. Germline V gene data show CDR1 as LNHDA and CDR2 as SQIVND (reference sequence). The CDR3 runs 13 residues.

The chain couples TRBV15 to TRBJ2-7, with D perhaps TRBD1 (5 bases). Trimming pared 1 base from V and 6 bases from J, leaving 13 bases between. The CDR3 consists of 14 residues. The germline gives CDR1 LNHNV, CDR2 YYDKDF (reference sequence). This chain's CDR3 is CATSRGTKDFEQYF. The CDR3, as DNA: TGTGCCACCAGCAGAGGGACAAAGGATTTCGAGCAGTACTTC.

The chain has TRBV6-5 and TRBJ1-5; D is undetermined. V lost 0 bases and J lost 0, with 6 bases in between. Germline V gives CDR1 MNHEY, CDR2 SVGAGI. The CDR3 sequence is 15 residues long. The DNA for the CDR3 is TGTGCCAGCAGTTACTCGAGAGATAGCAATCAGCCCCAGCATTTT. Translating it yields CASSYSRDSNQPQHF.

The V call is TRBV4-3, the J call TRBJ1-2; perhaps TRBD1 as D (5 bases). Trimming cost V 1 base and J 5 bases, with 11 bases left between them. The CDR3 sequence is 14 residues long. Germline V CDR1 and CDR2: LGHNA, YSLEER. The CDR3 DNA reads TGCGCCAGCAGCCAAGCGGGGGTGGGTTATGGCTACACCTTC. It codes for CASSQAGVGYGYTF.

This clone was seen just once. This chain connects TRBV5-1 to TRBJ1-3, with D hard to call. There are 14 residues in the CDR3. Looked up from germline, CDR1 is SGHRS and CDR2 is YFSETQ. V was trimmed by 3 bases and J by 1 base, leaving 8 bases between them. The CDR3, as DNA: TGCGCCAGCAGCTCTAGGACTTCTGGAAACACCATATATTTT. Residues: CASSSRTSGNTIYF.

This rearrangement joins TRBV7-3 to TRBJ1-2, with a weak D call TRBD1 (6 bases). Trimming removed 6 bases at V and 4 bases at J, with 15 bases between. The germline CDR1 and CDR2 sequences are SGHTA and FQGTGA. This CDR3 is built from 14 residues. In DNA, the CDR3 is TGTGCCAGCAGACCCGGGGACACCTCCTATGGCTACACCTTC. Residues: CASRPGDTSYGYTF.

The rearrangement links TRBV5-1 to TRBJ2-2; 9 bases align to TRBD1. The V and J ends lost 6 bases and 1 base, in that order; junction bases with no gene match: 13. Germline CDR1 reads SGHRS; CDR2 reads YFSETQ. The CDR3 has 18 residues. CDR3: CASTVGQGSTWNTGELFF. The CDR3 nucleotides read TGCGCCAGCACGGTTGGACAGGGGTCAACCTGGAACACCGGGGAGCTGTTTTTT.

The chain uses TRBV4-2 and TRBJ1-4; no reliable D call. CDR1 LGHNA and CDR2 YNFKEQ come from the germline V gene. V lost 0 bases to trimming and J lost 5 bases, with 10 bases between them. CDR3 length equals 15 residues. Written as DNA, the CDR3 is TGTGCCAGCAGCCAAGATCGACAAGGAAATGAAAAACTGTTTTTT. Translation gives CASSQDRQGNEKLFF.

The rearrangement links TRBV27 to TRBJ2-1, with D perhaps matching TRBD2 (6 bases). CDR1 and CDR2 from the germline V gene are MNHEY and SMNVEV (reference sequence). Deletions cut 2 bases from V and 6 bases from J, with 14 bases between. CDR3 length equals 15 residues. CDR3 sequence (DNA): TGTGCCAGCAGTTTAGGCCCAGCGGGTTTCAATGAGCAGTTCTTC. Protein sequence: CASSLGPAGFNEQFF.

V and J are TRBV7-9 and TRBJ2-5; a weak D match, TRBD2 (5 bases). Germline V gene data show CDR1 as SEHNR and CDR2 as FQNEAQ (reference sequence). The germline V and J ends were trimmed by 5 bases and 1 base, with 11 bases remaining between them. The CDR3 is 14 amino acids. This CDR3 reads CASSLGLSQETQYF. The CDR3 nucleotides read TGTGCCAGCAGCCTCGGACTCTCCCAAGAGACCCAGTACTTC. Complete variable domain (other parts from reference TRBV7-9 and TRBJ2-5): DTGVSQNPRHKITKRGQNVTFRCDPISEHNRLYWYRQTLGQGPEFLTYFQNEAQLEKSRLLSDRFSAERPKGSFSTLEIQRTEQGDSAMYLCASSLGLSQETQYFGPGTRLLVL.

The chain is built from TRBV4-1 and TRBJ1-1; unclear D gene. The V and J ends lost 4 bases and 1 base respectively, with 13 bases between them. This CDR3 has 15 residues. The germline V gene encodes CDR1 MGHRA and CDR2 YSYEKL. The CDR3 sequence is CASSRATTENTEAFF. CDR3 DNA: TGCGCCAGCAGCCGTGCTACCACAGAGAACACTGAAGCTTTCTTT.

This clone was counted only a few times. The chain recombines TRBV5-1 with TRBJ2-7; D is unresolved. CDR3 size: 12 residues. V shed 3 bases and J shed 5 bases, with 9 bases lying between them. Germline assignment: CDR1 SGHRS and CDR2 YFSETQ. CDR3 nucleotide sequence: TGCGCCAGCAGCTCGCTAAGAGACGAGCAGTACTTC. This encodes CASSSLRDEQYF.

The chain has TRBV19 and TRBJ2-1, with TRBD2 identical over 8 bases. V lost 11 bases to trimming and J lost 1 base; unmatched junction nucleotides: 7. The CDR3 has 14 residues. CDR1 is LNHDA, CDR2 SQIVND, per germline (reference sequence). This chain's CDR3 is CAVSGGISYNEQFF. The CDR3 DNA reads as TGTGCCGTGAGCGGGGGAATTTCCTACAATGAGCAGTTCTTC. Complete variable domain (other parts from reference TRBV19 and TRBJ2-1): DGGITQSPKYLFRKEGQNVTLSCEQNLNHDAMYWYRQDPGQGLRLIYYSQIVNDFQKGDIAEGYSVSREKKESFPLTVTSAQKNPTAFYLCAVSGGISYNEQFFGPGTRLTVL.

The V gene is TRBV6-6, the J gene TRBJ2-7, with D hard to call. The CDR3 runs 15 residues. Germline CDR1 MNHNY, CDR2 SVGAGI (reference sequence). V lost 5 bases to trimming and J lost 4 bases, with 18 bases between them. This CDR3 reads CASSPSRTVTYEQYF. The CDR3 coding sequence is TGTGCCAGCAGTCCCTCCAGGACGGTAACGTACGAGCAGTACTTC.

The chain is built from TRBV3-1 (or the pseudogene TRBV3-2) and TRBJ2-1; possibly TRBD2 for D (5 bases). The ends were cut back, 2 bases at V and 0 bases at J, with 14 bases in the middle. This CDR3 is built from 17 residues. The germline V gene encodes CDR1 LGHDT and CDR2 YNNKEL (reference sequence). Here the CDR3 reads CASSQSAGIGSYNEQFF. CDR3 coding DNA: TGTGCCAGCAGCCAATCGGCCGGGATTGGCTCCTACAATGAGCAGTTCTTC.

The chain combines TRBV18 with TRBJ1-2; 10 nucleotides agree with TRBD1. This CDR3 contains 15 residues. The germline CDR1 and CDR2 sequences are KGHSH and LQKENI. The V gene end was trimmed by 3 bases and the J gene end by 8 bases; junction bases not matched to a gene: 9. The CDR3 here is CASSPRDRGWEGYTF. CDR3 nucleotide sequence: TGTGCCAGCTCACCTCGGGACAGGGGATGGGAAGGCTACACCTTC.

The chain couples TRBV2 to TRBJ1-2; tentatively, D is TRBD1 (6 bases). The CDR3 has 10 amino acids. Trimming pared 6 bases from V and 12 bases from J, leaving 11 bases between. Germline CDR1 and CDR2: SNHLY and FYNNEI. The CDR3 sequence: CASRGGQHTF. DNA for the CDR3: TGTGCCAGCAGGGGCGGACAGCACACCTTC.

This clone was observed once. The same CDR3 is also encoded by other DNA sequences in this sample. The V call is TRBV18, the J call TRBJ1-1, with D maybe TRBD1 (5 bases). V was clipped by 2 bases and J by 1 base, with 5 bases between them. The germline V gene encodes CDR1 KGHSH and CDR2 LQKENI. The CDR3 totals 13 residues. The CDR3 sequence is CASSPGQNTEAFF. The CDR3 DNA reads as TGTGCCAGCTCACCAGGACAGAACACTGAAGCTTTCTTT.

This clone was observed a few times. The V call is TRBV6-6, the J call TRBJ2-3; D is uncertain. This CDR3 comprises 13 residues. Germline-derived CDR1 and CDR2 are MNHNY and SVGAGI (reference sequence). Trimming stripped 5 bases from V and 2 bases from J, with 8 bases between. The CDR3 loop is CASSAADTDTQYF. Written as DNA, the CDR3 is TGTGCCAGCAGTGCCGCGGACACAGATACGCAGTATTTT.

The CDR3 sequence: CASSGYRGTEAFF. In DNA form, the CDR3 reads TGTGCCAGCAGCGGATACAGGGGCACTGAAGCTTTCTTT. The chain links TRBV7-3 to TRBJ1-1; 7 nucleotides align to TRBD1. Germline lookup yields CDR1 SGHTA and CDR2 FQGTGA. This CDR3 contains 13 residues. V trimming: 5 bases; J trimming: 4 bases; junction bases outside the gene matches: 4.

The J gene is TRBJ1-4, the V gene TRBV9; D is uncertain. Between the trimmed V and J ends, which lost 3 bases and 5 bases, there was a span of 8 bases. CDR1 and CDR2 from the germline V gene are SGDLS and YYNGEE. There are 13 residues in the CDR3. The CDR3 loop is CASSAVENEKLFF. Here the CDR3 DNA reads TGTGCCAGCAGCGCCGTAGAGAATGAAAAACTGTTTTTT.

The chain carries TRBV2 and TRBJ2-1, with TRBD2 matching 12 bases. The CDR3 has 15 amino acids. The germline gives CDR1 SNHLY, CDR2 FYNNEI. V shed 6 bases and J 4 bases; nucleotides not matched to a gene: 4. The CDR3 reads CASRAGTSGYNEQFF. The CDR3, as DNA: TGTGCCAGCAGAGCCGGGACTAGCGGGTACAATGAGCAGTTCTTC.

The chain carries TRBV15 and TRBJ2-7, with 9 bases fitting TRBD1. The length of the CDR3 is 15 residues. CDR1 and CDR2 from the germline V gene are LNHNV and YYDKDF (reference sequence). V trimming: 0 bases; J trimming: 3 bases; junction bases outside the gene matches: 3. The CDR3 loop reads CATSRDLGQGYEQYF. The CDR3, as DNA: TGTGCCACCAGCAGAGATTTGGGACAGGGCTACGAGCAGTACTTC. Drawing the rest from reference TRBV15 and TRBJ2-7, the complete variable domain is DAMVIQNPRYQVTQFGKPVTLSCSQTLNHNVMYWYQQKSSQAPKLLFHYYDKDFNNEADTPDNFQSRRPNTSFCFLDIRSPGLGDTAMYLCATSRDLGQGYEQYFGPGTRLTVT.

The chain has TRBV6-5 and TRBJ2-2, with TRBD2 matching 12 bases. The CDR3 spans 16 residues. With 2 bases clipped from V and 7 bases from J, the junction kept 5 bases outside the gene matches. The germline CDR1 and CDR2 sequences are MNHEY and SVGAGI. CDR3 nucleotide sequence: TGTGCCAGCAGTTACGGCCTAGCGGGAGGGGGCGGGGAGCTGTTTTTT. Translation: CASSYGLAGGGGELFF.

This rearrangement joins TRBV12-3 or TRBV12-4 to TRBJ1-3; D ambiguous. The CDR3 has 12 residues. V lost 4 bases and J lost 2, with 3 bases in between. The CDR3 sequence: CASSSPGNTIYF. The CDR3 DNA reads TGTGCCAGCAGTTCCCCTGGAAACACCATATATTTT.

V usage is TRBV19 and J usage is TRBJ1-1; 8 bases map to TRBD1. V was clipped by 5 bases and J by 4 bases; unmatched bases: 3. There are 13 residues in the CDR3. CDR1 is LNHDA and CDR2 is SQIVND in the germline V gene (reference sequence). This CDR3 is CASSRGTGTEAFF. CDR3 nucleotide sequence: TGTGCCAGTAGTCGAGGGACAGGCACTGAAGCTTTCTTT. Combining the CDR3 with reference TRBV19 and TRBJ1-1 gives the whole variable domain DGGITQSPKYLFRKEGQNVTLSCEQNLNHDAMYWYRQDPGQGLRLIYYSQIVNDFQKGDIAEGYSVSREKKESFPLTVTSAQKNPTAFYLCASSRGTGTEAFFGQGTRLTVV.

The rearrangement joins TRBV25-1 to TRBJ1-3, with D hard to call. The CDR3 has 12 residues. Trimming shortened V by 7 bases and J by 2 bases, and 6 bases separated the two germline ends. Germline CDR1 and CDR2: MGHDK and SYGVNS. The CDR3 here is CASTSAGNTIYF. The CDR3 coding sequence is TGTGCCAGCACTTCCGCTGGAAACACCATATATTTT.

In its sample, this clone was seen once. This chain uses TRBV5-6 with TRBJ1-2; weak D call: TRBD1 (6 bases). Germline values: CDR1 SGHDT, CDR2 YYEEEE. Trimming left V 4 bases short and J 7 bases short, with 14 bases between. CDR3 length: 13 residues. The CDR3 bases are TGTGCCAGCAGCACGGACAGAATGGGTGGCTACACCTTC. The encoded protein is CASSTDRMGGYTF.

The rearrangement links TRBV5-1 to TRBJ1-5; no definite D call. CDR3 length: 13 residues. From germline, CDR1 is SGHRS and CDR2 YFSETQ. V was shortened by 5 bases and J by 5 bases, with 11 bases between the two germline ends. The CDR3 region has the DNA TGCGCCAGCAGGACCGATCGGGATCAGCCCCAGCATTTT. Translated: CASRTDRDQPQHF.

The chain links TRBV7-6 to TRBJ2-7; D is tentatively TRBD1 or TRBD2 (5 bases each). This CDR3 is 16 amino acids long. Between the trimmed V and J ends, which lost 5 bases and 3 bases, there was a span of 20 bases. The germline CDR1 and CDR2 sequences are SGHVS and FNYEAQ. As DNA, the CDR3 is TGTGCCAGCAGCCCCAGTTTACAGGCCGCGGGCTACGAGCAGTACTTC. It yields the protein CASSPSLQAAGYEQYF.